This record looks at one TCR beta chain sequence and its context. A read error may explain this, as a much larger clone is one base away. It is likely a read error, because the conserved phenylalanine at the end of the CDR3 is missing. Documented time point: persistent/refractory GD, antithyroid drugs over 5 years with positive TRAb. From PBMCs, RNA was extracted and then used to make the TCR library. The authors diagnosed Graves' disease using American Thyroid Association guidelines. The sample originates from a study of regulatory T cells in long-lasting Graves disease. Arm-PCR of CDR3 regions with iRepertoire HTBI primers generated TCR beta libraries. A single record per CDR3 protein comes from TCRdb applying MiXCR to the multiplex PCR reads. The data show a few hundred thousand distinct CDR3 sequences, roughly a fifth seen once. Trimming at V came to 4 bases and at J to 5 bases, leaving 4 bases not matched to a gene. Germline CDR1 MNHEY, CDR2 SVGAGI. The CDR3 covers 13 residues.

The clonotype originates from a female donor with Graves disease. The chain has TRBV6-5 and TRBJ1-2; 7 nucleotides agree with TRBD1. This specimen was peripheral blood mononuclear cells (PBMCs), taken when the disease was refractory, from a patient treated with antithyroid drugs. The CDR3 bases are TGTGCCAGCAGTTTACCGGGACAGTATGGCTACACCCTC. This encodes CASSLPGQYGYTL.